The present T cell receptor (beta chain) was sequenced within a study of T cell repertoires in cytomegalovirus infection. Study-wide background: It was the public TCR beta signatures that indicated both CMV infection and matching HLA type. Findings and caveats of the study: Summed public TCR beta family frequency identified CMV carriers bearing the relevant HLA. There were HLA-C-restricted CMV-specific TCR beta clonotypes dominating the ex vivo response.

CDR3 length: 14 amino acids. The V end was cut by 2 bases, the J end by 8 bases, with 12 bases between. Germline assignment: CDR1 SGHTA and CDR2 FQGNSA. As regards this clonotype: The antigen is unknown.

TCRdb analysed the reads with MiXCR anew, one entry per CDR3 protein. Altogether about 570,000 distinct CDR3 sequences are present, 40% being singletons, with the ten largest covering around 48%. This TCR derives from a human donor in good health (CMV status not recorded). Some clones in this sample may be carry-over from other donors' samples. This chain links TRBV7-2 with TRBJ1-4; a possible D gene is TRBD1 (5 bases). This specimen was cultured PBMCs, taken from culture after CMV antigen stimulation. CDR3: CASSLPGLREKLFF. CDR3 sequence (DNA): TGTGCCAGCAGCTTACCAGGGTTGAGGGAAAAACTGTTTTTT.